A single sample is the source of the 16 T cell receptor beta chains below, sequenced in a study of blood T cells in healthy people across ages. PCR was performed a second time for roughly 7 to 12 cycles using a sample-barcoded 5' primer and a J-beta primer mix. TCRdb analysed the 5' RACE reads with MiXCR anew, one entry per CDR3 protein. Counted here are about 1.5 million distinct CDR3 sequences, approximately 39% occurring once; the ten biggest clones make up roughly 3.7%. The sequenced material came from blood. The receptors stem from a woman in her late teens or twenties in good health.

Ten or more counts support this clonotype. The chain uses TRBV20-1 and TRBJ2-5; 8 bases align to TRBD1. With V trimmed by 1 base and J by 5 bases, 6 bases remained unmatched. CDR3 length: 14 residues. The germline V gene has CDR1 DFQATT and CDR2 SNEGSKA (reference sequence). The CDR3: CSARGPGGDETQYF. The DNA of the CDR3 is TGCAGTGCTAGAGGTCCAGGGGGCGATGAGACCCAGTACTTC.

This clonotype was counted between two and nine times. CDR3 in DNA: TGTGCCAGCAGTGTCCCGCCAACCAATGAGCAGTTCTTC. Translating gives CASSVPPTNEQFF. The chain recombines TRBV27 with TRBJ2-1; D is ambiguous. The CDR3 is 13 residues long. V lost 5 bases, J lost 6 bases, and 11 bases lay in between. Germline V gene sequence: CDR1 MNHEY, CDR2 SMNVEV (reference sequence).

The chain links TRBV29-1 to TRBJ1-2; TRBD1 is a possible D gene (5 bases). The germline V and J ends were trimmed by 3 bases and 2 bases, with 10 bases remaining between them. This CDR3 is 13 amino acids long. CDR1 is SQVTM, CDR2 ANQGSEA, per germline. CDR3: CSVDETENYGYTF. The CDR3 nucleotides read TGCAGCGTTGATGAGACAGAGAACTATGGCTACACCTTC.

The J gene is TRBJ2-5, the V gene TRBV6-2 or TRBV6-3, with TRBD2 identical over 13 bases. Germline lookup yields CDR1 MNHEY and CDR2 SVGEGT. V lost 5 bases, J lost 1 base, and 4 bases stayed unmatched. CDR3 length: 16 amino acids. DNA of the CDR3: TGTGCCAGCAGTGACGGACTAGCGGGGGCCCAAGAGACCCAGTACTTC. This sequence encodes CASSDGLAGAQETQYF.

The DNA for the CDR3 is TGTGCCAGCAGTGTAAGTGGACAGGCACAAGATGAGCAGTACTTC. Translated: CASSVSGQAQDEQYF. This chain links TRBV2 with TRBJ2-5, with 7 bases lining up with TRBD1. The CDR3 extends over 15 amino acids. Germline V CDR1 and CDR2: SNHLY, FYNNEI. With V trimmed by 4 bases and J by 11 bases, 16 bases remained unmatched.

Concerning this clonotype: The junction shows a germline mismatch at one end, possibly a read error. The chain couples TRBV6-1 to TRBJ2-1, with 7 bases fitting TRBD1. Germline loops: CDR1 MNHNS, CDR2 SASEGT. CDR3 size: 14 residues. The CDR3 DNA reads TGTGCCAGCAGTCGGACAGGTTCCTACAAGGAGCAGTTCTTC. Encoded protein: CASSRTGSYKEQFF.

This chain connects TRBV30 to TRBJ2-4, with D perhaps TRBD1 or TRBD2 (5 bases each). This CDR3 is 11 amino acids long. V dropped 5 bases and J dropped 6 bases, with 8 bases sitting between them. Germline V lookup: CDR1 GTSNPN, CDR2 SVGIG (reference sequence). The CDR3 bases are TGTGCCTGGGCCGGGGCAAACATTCAGTACTTC. Residues: CAWAGANIQYF.

This chain uses TRBV6-1 with TRBJ1-2; 10 nucleotides match TRBD1. Germline-derived CDR1 and CDR2 are MNHNS and SASEGT. CDR3 length: 16 amino acids. J gave up 4 bases and V 4 bases, and 9 bases lay outside the gene matches. The CDR3 sequence: CASSVRDRGGLYGYTF. Written as DNA, the CDR3 is TGTGCCAGCAGTGTCCGGGACAGGGGCGGCCTCTATGGCTACACCTTC.

The chain is built from TRBV13 and TRBJ2-5; 8 nucleotides agree with TRBD2. After removal of 5 bases from V and 2 bases from J, the junction contained 7 bases not matched to a gene. CDR1 is PRHDT and CDR2 is FYEKMQ in the germline V gene (reference sequence). This CDR3 is 15 amino acids long. Here the CDR3 reads CASSLTSATQETQYF. Here the CDR3 DNA reads TGTGCCAGCAGCCTGACTAGCGCGACACAAGAGACCCAGTACTTC. Filled out from reference TRBV13 and TRBJ2-5, the complete variable domain reads AAGVIQSPRHLIKEKRETATLKCYPIPRHDTVYWYQQGPGQDPQFLISFYEKMQSDKGSIPDRFSAQQFSDYHSELNMSSLELGDSALYFCASSLTSATQETQYFGPGTRLLVL.

The chain links TRBV28 to TRBJ2-7; possible D gene TRBD2, 7 bases. Trimming removed 5 bases at V and 6 bases at J, with 17 bases between. The germline gives CDR1 MDHEN, CDR2 SYDVKM. There are 14 residues in the CDR3. Here the CDR3 DNA reads TGTGCCAGCAGTGTTGCGGGGGCGTCGGGCGAGCAGTACTTC. It yields the protein CASSVAGASGEQYF.

This clonotype was seen more than once but under ten times. The chain combines TRBV12-3 or TRBV12-4 with TRBJ2-1, with D uncertain. The CDR3 totals 14 residues. The V end was cut by 7 bases, the J end by 6 bases, with 16 bases between. CDR3 in amino acids: CASTPAGPGNEQFF. The CDR3 nucleotides read TGTGCCAGCACCCCTGCTGGGCCGGGCAATGAGCAGTTCTTC.

This clonotype was detected only a few times. The V and J genes are TRBV3-1 and TRBJ1-6; 8 bases agree with TRBD1. The CDR3 has 14 residues. V lost 3 bases to trimming and J lost 7 bases; unmatched junction nucleotides: 2. The germline CDR1 and CDR2 sequences are LGHDT and YNNKEL (reference sequence). The CDR3 DNA follows: TGTGCCAGCAGCCAGGGACAGGTCAATTCACCCCTCCACTTT. This codes for CASSQGQVNSPLHF. Full variable domain (outside the CDR3, taken from reference TRBV3-1 and TRBJ1-6): DTAVSQTPKYLVTQMGNDKSIKCEQNLGHDTMYWYKQDSKKFLKIMFSYNNKELIINETVPNRFSPKSPDKAHLNLHINSLELGDSAVYFCASSQGQVNSPLHFGNGTRLTVT.

This clonotype was found many times. V is TRBV4-1 and J is TRBJ2-7; 11 positions agree with TRBD2. The J segment lost 2 bases and the V segment lost 6 bases, leaving 3 bases of the junction unmatched. The CDR3 loop spans 14 amino acids. The V gene's germline CDR1 is MGHRA and CDR2 YSYEKL. In DNA form, the CDR3 reads TGCGCCAGCAGTACTAGCGGGGGAACCTACGAGCAGTACTTC. Translation gives CASSTSGGTYEQYF.

The V and J genes are TRBV2 and TRBJ2-5; 7 nucleotides line up with TRBD1. J was trimmed by 7 bases and V by 6 bases; bases with no gene match: 5. In germline, CDR1 is SNHLY, CDR2 FYNNEI. The CDR3 spans 12 residues. CDR3 DNA: TGTGCCAGCAGGACAGGGAGCGGGACCCAGTACTTC. The encoded protein is CASRTGSGTQYF.

This clonotype was detected only a few times. This chain connects TRBV18 to TRBJ1-1, with 9 nucleotides matching TRBD1. The trim removed 5 bases at V and 4 bases at J, leaving 14 bases unmatched. From germline, CDR1 is KGHSH and CDR2 LQKENI. The CDR3 totals 17 residues. The CDR3 DNA follows: TGTGCCAGCTCAGTTGTACAGGGGGCGCGGAGAGGCACTGAAGCTTTCTTT. Its translation is CASSVVQGARRGTEAFF.

This clonotype was counted once. CDR3 sequence reads: CASSLGTLGGRNEQFF. The DNA for the CDR3 is TGTGCCAGCAGTTTGGGGACACTCGGCGGCCGCAATGAGCAGTTCTTC. The chain carries TRBV27 and TRBJ2-1; a weak D match, TRBD1 (6 bases). Between the trimmed V and J ends, which lost 3 bases and 6 bases, there was a span of 18 bases. The CDR3 is 16 amino acids. Germline CDR1 and CDR2: MNHEY and SMNVEV (reference sequence).